A selection of T cell receptor beta chains follows, all from one sample in a study of blood T cell repertoires in COVID-19. Sequenced by immunoSEQ multiplex PCR; TCRdb stores in-frame clones only, minus some. The sample has roughly 250,000 clones, around 89% seen once. What was sequenced was peripheral blood. These receptors originate from a man under 40 with acute or convalescent COVID-19. Both conserved end residues are part of each CDR3. The D gene is left open where the match is weak. Some rows mark clone size as missing; the rest say once, few, many or name a class of expanded clone.

TRBV7-9	.	TRBJ1-4	once	CASSFITGSEKLFF	TGTGCCAGCAGCTTTATAACAGGGTCTGAAAAACTGTTTTTT
TRBV5-5	.	TRBJ2-5	.	CASSLTGPKETQYF	TGTGCCAGCAGCTTGACAGGCCCTAAAGAGACCCAGTACTTC
TRBV29-1	.	TRBJ2-1	.	CSVLLAYNEQFF	TGCAGCGTTCTACTAGCTTACAATGAGCAGTTCTTC
TRBV7-2	.	TRBJ1-2	.	CASSLSWAVTSYTF	TGTGCCAGCAGCTTGAGTTGGGCAGTAACAAGCTACACCTTC
TRBV11-3	TRBD1	TRBJ1-1	.	CASSYQDRGYTEAFF	TGTGCCAGCAGCTATCAGGACAGGGGGTACACTGAAGCTTTCTTT
TRBV7-9	.	TRBJ1-5	.	CASSLGGTTNQPQHF	TGTGCCAGCAGCTTAGGCGGGACGACCAATCAGCCCCAGCATTTT
TRBV5-8	.	TRBJ2-7	.	CASSLDRAVGEQYF	TGTGCCAGCAGCTTGGACAGGGCCGTGGGGGAGCAGTACTTC
TRBV11-2	TRBD2	TRBJ2-1	.	CASRSSGGAWHEQFF	TGTGCCAGCAGATCTAGCGGGGGGGCCTGGCATGAGCAGTTCTTC
TRBV7-9	.	TRBJ2-5	.	CASSSRDIQETQYF	TGTGCCAGCAGCTCCCGGGACATACAAGAGACCCAGTACTTC
TRBV3-1/TRBV3-2	.	TRBJ1-2	few	CASSHTIYGYTF	TGTGCCAGCAGTCACACCATCTATGGCTACACCTTC
TRBV6-1	TRBD1	TRBJ2-7	.	CASSEGGTGPYEQYF	TGTGCCAGCAGTGAAGGGGGGACAGGGCCCTACGAGCAGTACTTC
TRBV5-5	TRBD1	TRBJ1-3	.	CASSPDRRSGNTIYF	TGTGCCAGCAGCCCGGACAGGCGGTCTGGAAACACCATATATTTT
TRBV19	.	TRBJ1-2	once	CASSFGANYGYTF	TGTGCCAGTAGTTTCGGGGCTAACTATGGCTACACCTTC
TRBV5-1	.	TRBJ2-3	.	CASSDVQAASQYF	TGCGCCAGCAGCGATGTTCAGGCAGCTTCGCAGTATTTT
TRBV7-3	TRBD1	TRBJ1-2	.	CASSLVWDSIYGYTF	TGTGCCAGCAGCTTAGTTTGGGACAGTATCTATGGCTACACCTTC
TRBV5-1	TRBD1	TRBJ1-2	.	CASSSQGAHNYGYTF	TGCGCCAGCAGCTCGCAGGGGGCGCATAATTATGGCTACACCTTC
TRBV24-1	TRBD1	TRBJ2-1	.	CATSDRDRASYNEQFF	TGTGCCACCAGTGATAGGGACAGAGCCTCCTACAATGAGCAGTTCTTC
TRBV6-5	TRBD1	TRBJ1-5	once	CASSYSIQGHQPQHF	TGTGCCAGCAGTTACTCGATACAGGGGCATCAGCCCCAGCATTTT
TRBV5-4	.	TRBJ2-7	.	CASSSPAGEQYF	TGTGCCAGCAGCTCCCCCGCGGGGGAGCAGTACTTC
TRBV25-1	TRBD1	TRBJ1-2	.	CASSAVITGVWEGYTF	TGTGCCAGCAGTGCGGTAATAACAGGGGTGTGGGAAGGCTACACCTTC
TRBV2	TRBD2	TRBJ2-1	once	CASRPVAGGYRNEQFF	TGTGCCAGCAGACCAGTAGCGGGGGGCTACAGGAATGAGCAGTTCTTC
TRBV6-6	.	TRBJ1-1	.	CASRRLAGIGRDTEAFF	TGTGCCAGCAGACGATTGGCGGGGATCGGACGGGACACTGAAGCTTTCTTT
TRBV9	TRBD1	TRBJ1-1	.	CASSLGGQGTEAFF	TGTGCCAGCAGCCTGGGGGGACAGGGCACTGAAGCTTTCTTT
TRBV11-2	.	TRBJ1-1	few	CASRHEGKITEAFF	TGTGCCAGCCGACACGAGGGTAAAATCACTGAAGCTTTCTTT
TRBV6-1	.	TRBJ1-3	.	CASSEGRPGLGNTIYF	TGTGCCAGCAGTGAAGGCCGTCCAGGGTTAGGAAACACCATATATTTT
TRBV18	.	TRBJ1-1	.	CASSPPSLVNTEAFF	TGTGCCAGCTCACCACCGTCATTAGTGAACACTGAAGCTTTCTTT
TRBV19	.	TRBJ1-4	.	CASSIAVPGRIIEKLFF	TGTGCCAGTAGTATAGCGGTTCCAGGGCGTATCATTGAAAAACTGTTTTTT
TRBV10-3	.	TRBJ1-2	.	CAISDGPPANYGYTF	TGTGCCATCAGTGATGGGCCACCAGCTAACTATGGCTACACCTTC
TRBV6-5	TRBD2	TRBJ2-3	.	CASRKRGAGDTQYF	TGTGCCAGCAGAAAGCGGGGGGCCGGAGATACGCAGTATTTT
TRBV5-1	.	TRBJ2-4	once	CASSLSGNPLAKNIQYF	TGCGCCAGCAGCTTGTCGGGAAACCCTTTAGCCAAAAACATTCAGTACTTC
TRBV28	.	TRBJ1-2	once	CASRLTGYGYTF	TGTGCCAGCAGATTAACAGGATATGGCTACACCTTC
TRBV28	.	TRBJ1-5	.	CASSYFEEPQHF	TGTGCCAGCAGTTACTTTGAGGAGCCCCAGCATTTT